The TCR beta chain described here comes from a study of T cell responses to AZD1222 COVID-19 vaccine (dated by TCRdb to about 2021). About the investigation overall: Because spike-specific TCR depth and breadth did not differ between the two schedules, AZD1222 recipients who got a second dose at roughly 4 weeks were pooled with those who got a second dose at roughly 12 weeks. Trial participants were enrolled by age into subgroups of 18-55, 56-69 and 70-plus years, and around 150, 28 and 57 TCR-sequenced participants, respectively, were included in these subgroups. A total of over 230 trial participants underwent TCR sequencing, of whom nearly 210 received two doses of AZD1222 and about 26 received two doses of the MenACWY control vaccine. The full study reports these points: Because no day 14 peak-response samples were available, the repertoires could be characterized only after the peak T cell response. In the small 56-69-year group, the increase in depth fell short of significance, most likely because of low power. Reportedly, almost half of the unique spike-specific TCRs recognized epitopes lying outside the regions that are mutated in the B.1.351 and B.1.1.7 variants. Conclusions about previously exposed vaccinees are limited, since just six or seven AZD1222 recipients were seropositive for SARS-CoV-2 at baseline. Participants were mostly white British, with more females than males. The authors suggested clonal diversity may have been underestimated. The whole spike protein was spanned by vaccine-associated CD4 TCRs, and dominant responses were seen in regions 160-218 and 743-854. After two AZD1222 doses, both the breadth and the depth of spike-specific TCRs were significantly higher than at day 0 and than in MenACWY recipients.

V is pared back by 4 bases and J by 5 bases, with 11 bases lying between the germline termini. CDR1 SGHTA and CDR2 FQGNSA are derived from the germline V gene. The CDR3 has 14 amino acids, counting the end cysteine and phenylalanine. The DNA shown is the 42-base CDR3, in frame from base 1. For this clone: It lacks a known antigen. No base qualities exist here, and no much larger clone lies one base off it. Other DNA sequences in the same sample also yield this CDR3.

The time point label, as the study defines it: baseline before first vaccination. The vaccinee samples were drawn from two UK trials, COV001 and COV002, one of which was a single-blind randomized controlled phase 2/3 trial testing AZD1222 (ChAdOx1 nCoV-19) in healthy adults. For TCRbeta chain sequencing, PBMC samples were collected from trial participants at day 0 and at day 28 after the second dose. The CDR3 regions of human TCRbeta chains were analyzed by immunosequencing. On the study's bioinformatics: TCRs in the repertoires were matched against a reference library of SARS-CoV-2-specific TCRs that had been generated with the MIRA antigen-specificity platform. Breadth was defined as the fraction of unique TCRs that were SARS-CoV-2-associated, and depth was defined as the fraction of total T cells that were SARS-CoV-2-associated. Using the MIRA data, each spike-specific TCR was mapped to the spike region that the TCR reacts to and placed in a CD4 or CD8 class. Log10-transformed breadth and depth values were compared by one-way ANOVA with Sidak's multiple comparisons tests. Sourced from immuneACCESS, this table was stored by TCRdb with only in-frame sequences that have V and J called. A share of the clones is absent; for the studies checked, an unresolved V gene accounts for under half, and the remainder has no known explanation. The DNA gave D and trimming, while V, J and clone size come from that table. The sample table shows some 140,000 clones, and 85% to 95% are seen once. The top ten clones comprise about 3% of the sample.

Recombination joined TRBV7-2 with TRBJ2-2, with the D call perhaps TRBD1 or TRBD2, each one matching 5 bases. The clonotype comes from an adult in good health. The sample was peripheral blood, taken on day 0 of AZD1222 vaccination. The encoded CDR3 is CASSSGRPTGELFF. The nucleotide sequence is given as TGTGCCAGCAGCTCGGGACGGCCGACCGGGGAGCTGTTTTTT.